These 32 T cell receptor beta chains came from one sample sequenced in a study of T cells in Graves' hyperthyroidism and ophthalmopathy. Template material for amplifying TCR beta CDR3 regions consisted of RNA transcripts. The study used the HTBI primer set for a first-round RT-PCR of the TCR CDR3. TCRdb re-called the multiplex PCR reads with MiXCR, one entry per CDR3 protein. The top ten hold approximately 60% of the sample, which has about 270,000 distinct CDR3 sequences, 22% seen once. Sequencing was done on a sample of blood. The receptors come from a man aged 30 to 45 with Graves' ophthalmopathy.

The sample holds many counts of this clonotype. V usage is TRBV9 and J usage is TRBJ2-3; 7 nucleotides match TRBD2. V gave up 0 bases and J gave up 3 bases; unmatched junction bases: 4. The germline gives CDR1 SGDLS, CDR2 YYNGEE. This CDR3 has 15 amino acids. CDR3 sequence: CASSVGLAETDTQYF. The CDR3 DNA sequence: TGTGCCAGCAGCGTAGGGCTAGCGGAGACAGATACGCAGTATTTT.

This clonotype was seen at least ten times. V gene TRBV18 combines with J gene TRBJ2-2; D is perhaps TRBD1 or TRBD2 (5 bases each). Trimming removed 3 bases from V and 13 bases from J, with 12 bases in between. The V gene's germline CDR1 is KGHSH and CDR2 LQKENI. The CDR3 is 12 amino acids. For the CDR3, the DNA is TGTGCCAGCTCACCCGGTAGGGACGTGCTGTTTTTT. This sequence encodes CASSPGRDVLFF.

This clonotype showed up just a few times. The chain has TRBV20-1 and TRBJ2-7; D gene uncertain. CDR1 is DFQATT, CDR2 SNEGSKA, per germline (reference sequence). CDR3 length: 13 amino acids. The CDR3 is CRPSAGTFYEQYF. The CDR3 nucleotides are TGCAGACCCAGTGCAGGTACATTCTACGAGCAGTACTTC.

This sequence joins TRBV3-1 and TRBJ2-5, with 7 bases matching TRBD2. Germline V gene data show CDR1 as LGHDT and CDR2 as YNNKEL (reference sequence). Trimming removed 7 bases from V and 0 bases from J; junction bases left unmatched: 5. This CDR3 region has 14 residues. This CDR3 is CASTGGRNQETQYF. The CDR3 region has the DNA TGTGCCAGCACGGGCGGGAGAAACCAAGAGACCCAGTACTTC.

The genes are TRBV28 and TRBJ2-5, with D unclear. The CDR3 has 15 amino acids. CDR1 is MDHEN and CDR2 is SYDVKM in the germline V gene. Trimming stripped 2 bases from V and 4 bases from J, with 14 bases between. Here the CDR3 DNA reads TGTGCCAGCAGTTTAATGGCAGGCCGAACAGAGACCCAGTACTTC. Its translation is CASSLMAGRTETQYF. Drawing the rest from reference TRBV28 and TRBJ2-5, the complete variable domain is DVKVTQSSRYLVKRTGEKVFLECVQDMDHENMFWYRQDPGLGLRLIYFSYDVKMKEKGDIPEGYSVSREKKERFSLILESASTNQTSMYLCASSLMAGRTETQYFGPGTRLLVL.

This clonotype was detected many times. The chain recombines TRBV3-1 with TRBJ1-1; no clear D gene. V was clipped by 5 bases and J by 1 base, with 11 bases between them. The CDR3 runs to 14 residues. Germline CDR1 and CDR2: LGHDT and YNNKEL (reference sequence). The CDR3 protein is CASSSGNWNTEAFF. In DNA, the CDR3 is TGTGCCAGCAGCTCCGGGAATTGGAACACTGAAGCTTTCTTT.

V usage is TRBV12-3 or TRBV12-4 and J usage is TRBJ2-7; D is possibly TRBD1 (5 bases). This CDR3 is built from 12 residues. Trimming shortened V by 5 bases and J by 10 bases, and 15 bases separated the two germline ends. The CDR3, as DNA: TGTGCCAGCAGTCCCCGACAGACAGAACAGTACTTC. This gives the protein CASSPRQTEQYF.

This clonotype was observed many times. At one end, the junction sequence differs from germline, possibly due to a read error. The chain links TRBV11-2 to TRBJ2-7; D could derive from TRBD1 or TRBD2 (5 bases each). Germline CDR1 SGHAT, CDR2 FQNNGV. The CDR3 totals 14 residues. As DNA, the CDR3 is TGTGCCAGCAGCTCCCGGGACGCCGGATACGAGCCGTACTTC. Amino acids: CASSSRDAGYEPYF.

In this sample, this clonotype turned up a few times. The chain employs TRBV2 and TRBJ2-1; a possible D gene is TRBD2 (5 bases). V was pared by 5 bases and J by 7 bases, with 18 bases between. Germline values: CDR1 SNHLY, CDR2 FYNNEI. CDR3 length: 15 residues. CDR3 sequence (DNA): TGTGCCAGCAGTCTGACGGGAAACTTAGGGAATGAGCAGTTCTTC. Its protein is CASSLTGNLGNEQFF.

V and J are TRBV7-2 and TRBJ1-5; maybe TRBD1 (5 bases). Trimming took off 1 base at V and 4 bases at J, with 8 bases between the two ends. The CDR3 totals 14 residues. Per germline, CDR1 SGHTA and CDR2 FQGNSA. The CDR3 region is CASSLDRRNQPQHF. CDR3 bases: TGTGCCAGCAGCTTAGACAGGCGTAATCAGCCCCAGCATTTT.

The chain carries TRBV24-1 and TRBJ1-2, with unresolved D. V was trimmed by 6 bases and J by 5 bases, leaving 6 bases between them. From germline, CDR1 is KGHDR and CDR2 SFDVKD. The CDR3 runs 11 residues. CDR3 DNA sequence: TGTGCCACCAGTCAAGGGTATGGCTACACCTTC. Its protein is CATSQGYGYTF.

This chain connects TRBV19 to TRBJ2-2, with 7 bases matching TRBD1. From germline, CDR1 is LNHDA and CDR2 SQIVND (reference sequence). The CDR3 contains 15 residues. V shed 3 bases, J shed 7 bases, and the junction held 8 bases outside the gene matches. DNA for the CDR3: TGTGCCAGTAGTATGGACAGGAAAACGGTCGGGGAGCTGTTTTTT. It is translated as CASSMDRKTVGELFF.

This clonotype was recorded a few times. The gene calls are TRBV11-3 and TRBJ1-1; D gene unclear. This CDR3 contains 14 residues. Trimming pared 2 bases from V and 4 bases from J, leaving 11 bases between. Germline CDR1 is SGHNT and CDR2 is YENEEA. CDR3 nucleotide sequence: TGTGCCAGCAGCTTAACGGTACGGGGCACTGAAGCTTTCTTT. Translating it yields CASSLTVRGTEAFF.

The chain recombines TRBV24-1 with TRBJ2-5; 11 bases map to TRBD2. J lost 5 bases, V lost 3 bases, and 10 bases had no gene match. Germline CDR1 and CDR2: KGHDR and SFDVKD. This CDR3 is built from 17 residues. For the CDR3, the DNA is TGTGCCACCAGTGATAATCATAGCGGGAGGGCCGCGGAGACCCAGTACTTC. Translation: CATSDNHSGRAAETQYF.

This clonotype was counted many times. CDR3 in amino acids: CSALTGVSTEAFF. CDR3 DNA: TGCAGTGCTTTAACAGGGGTTAGCACTGAAGCTTTCTTT. The chain carries TRBV20-1 and TRBJ1-1; 7 bases align to TRBD1. The germline V gene encodes CDR1 DFQATT and CDR2 SNEGSKA (reference sequence). V lost 5 bases and J lost 4; bases outside the gene matches: 7. The CDR3 contains 13 residues.

This clonotype was picked up a small number of times. The J gene is TRBJ2-1, the V gene TRBV29-1; the match to TRBD2 covers 8 bases. Germline-derived CDR1 and CDR2 are SQVTM and ANQGSEA. J lost 8 bases, V lost 5 bases, and 5 bases had no gene match. This CDR3 region has 12 residues. CDR3 sequence (DNA): TGCAGCGTTTGGAGCGGGAGTGATGAGCAGTTCTTC. Translation: CSVWSGSDEQFF.

This clonotype was found a few times. The chain has TRBV29-1 and TRBJ1-2, with TRBD1 matching over 8 bases. V shed 0 bases and J 6 bases; nucleotides not matched to a gene: 9. The germline CDR1 and CDR2 sequences are SQVTM and ANQGSEA. CDR3 size: 15 residues. The CDR3, as DNA: TGCAGCGTTGAAGATCAAATAAGACAGGGGAATGGCTACACCTTC. Amino acids: CSVEDQIRQGNGYTF.

The rearrangement uses TRBV5-1 and TRBJ2-1; TRBD2 might be the D (5 bases). The CDR3 totals 16 residues. CDR1 and CDR2 (germline): SGHRS, YFSETQ. The ends were cut back, 0 bases at V and 4 bases at J, with 14 bases in the middle. CDR3 sequence: CASSLGGSKGYNEQFF. DNA for the CDR3: TGCGCCAGCAGCTTGGGAGGGTCTAAGGGATACAATGAGCAGTTCTTC. The full variable domain, rest sourced from reference TRBV5-1 and TRBJ2-1, is KAGVTQTPRYLIKTRGQQVTLSCSPISGHRSVSWYQQTPGQGLQFLFEYFSETQRNKGNFPGRFSGRQFSNSRSEMNVSTLELGDSALYLCASSLGGSKGYNEQFFGPGTRLTVL.

The table lists this clonotype with many counts. This chain links TRBV6-1 with TRBJ2-7, with D perhaps being TRBD1 or TRBD2 (6 bases each). The V end lost 6 bases, the J end lost 1 base, and 7 bases lay between the germline ends. Germline CDR1 reads MNHNS; CDR2 reads SASEGT. The CDR3 is 12 amino acids. DNA of the CDR3: TGTGCCAGCAGAGGGGGGTCCTACGAGCAGTACTTC. Translation gives CASRGGSYEQYF.

V is TRBV20-1 and J is TRBJ1-6, with a possible D match to TRBD1 (5 bases). The CDR3 loop spans 16 amino acids. Germline CDR1 is DFQATT and CDR2 is SNEGSKA (reference sequence). V lost 0 bases and J 5 bases, leaving 14 bases between the germline ends. CDR3 DNA sequence: TGCAGTGCTAGAGAACATGGGGACCATAATAATTCACCCCTCCACTTT. It is translated as CSAREHGDHNNSPLHF.

The chain employs TRBV10-3 and TRBJ1-1, with a tentative D call TRBD1 (5 bases). There are 12 residues in the CDR3. V was pared by 11 bases and J by 2 bases, with 12 bases between. Per the germline V gene, CDR1 is ENHRY and CDR2 is SYGVKD. The CDR3 reads CAHRGSNTEAFF. DNA of the CDR3: TGTGCCCATAGGGGATCTAACACTGAAGCTTTCTTT.

This clonotype was seen at least ten times. V gene TRBV30 combines with J gene TRBJ2-3; D gene unclear. The V gene lost 3 bases and the J gene lost 2 bases, with 9 bases spanning the gap. Germline CDR1 and CDR2: GTSNPN and SVGIG (reference sequence). The CDR3 is 13 residues long. The CDR3 DNA is TGTGCCTGGAGGGGTACCTCCACAGATACGCAGTATTTT. Amino acids: CAWRGTSTDTQYF.

This clonotype was counted many times. The V and J genes are TRBV18 and TRBJ2-1, with D unresolved. Germline CDR1 KGHSH, CDR2 LQKENI. Trimming shortened V by 1 base and J by 7 bases, and 11 bases separated the two germline ends. The CDR3 totals 14 residues. This CDR3 reads CASSPRGTGNEQFF. The CDR3 DNA sequence: TGTGCCAGCTCACCACGGGGAACTGGGAATGAGCAGTTCTTC. Looking up the rest from reference TRBV18 and TRBJ2-1 gives the full variable domain: NAGVMQNPRHLVRRRGQEARLRCSPMKGHSHVYWYRQLPEEGLKFMVYLQKENIIDESGMPKERFSAEFPKEGPSILRIQQVVRGDSAAYFCASSPRGTGNEQFFGPGTRLTVL.

This clonotype was counted between two and nine times. The V gene is TRBV12-3 or TRBV12-4, the J gene TRBJ2-1; D not certain. The CDR3 totals 14 residues. Trimming removed 3 bases from V and 0 bases from J, with 6 bases in between. The chain's CDR3 is CASSFRSSYNEQFF. Written as DNA, the CDR3 is TGTGCCAGCAGTTTCCGTAGCTCCTACAATGAGCAGTTCTTC.

There are many counts of this clonotype. The V call is TRBV4-1, the J call TRBJ2-7, with 9 bases fitting TRBD2. The CDR3 extends over 14 amino acids. Germline CDR1 reads MGHRA; CDR2 reads YSYEKL. V was clipped by 4 bases and J by 6 bases; unmatched bases: 7. The CDR3 loop reads CASSRVAGEGEQYF. The CDR3 DNA is TGCGCCAGCAGCCGCGTAGCGGGAGAGGGCGAGCAGTACTTC.

This clonotype was seen many times. The CDR3, as DNA: TGTGCCAGCACTGAGGACAGGGGGGGCTACGAGCAGTACTTC. Translated: CASTEDRGGYEQYF. This chain links TRBV6-1 with TRBJ2-7; 10 nucleotides agree with TRBD1. With 7 bases clipped from V and 3 bases from J, the junction kept 6 bases outside the gene matches. This CDR3 has 14 amino acids. The germline gives CDR1 MNHNS, CDR2 SASEGT.

This clonotype was observed a few times. A much larger clone differs from this one at a single base, so this may be a read error. This chain joins TRBV11-1 and TRBJ1-1, with TRBD1 as a possible D gene (6 bases). Germline lookup yields CDR1 SGHAT and CDR2 FQDESV (reference sequence). V was pared by 5 bases and J by 4 bases, with 17 bases between. This CDR3 is built from 15 residues. The CDR3 loop is CASSPRLGQTTEAFF. CDR3 nucleotide sequence: TGTGCCAGCAGCCCTCGTCTGGGACAAACCACTGAAGCTTTCTTT. The entire variable domain, with the rest obtained from reference TRBV11-1 and TRBJ1-1, is as follows: EAEVAQSPRYKITEKSQAVAFWCDPISGHATLYWYRQILGQGPELLVQFQDESVVDDSQLPKDRFSAERLKGVDSTLKIQPAELGDSAMYLCASSPRLGQTTEAFFGQGTRLTVV.

This clonotype was detected only a few times. The V gene is TRBV7-6, the J gene TRBJ2-3, with D hard to call. The length of the CDR3 is 16 residues. In germline, CDR1 is SGHVS, CDR2 FNYEAQ. V shed 5 bases and J shed 0 bases, with 15 bases lying between them. Here the CDR3 reads CASSRSSLRSTDTQYF. The CDR3 DNA sequence: TGTGCCAGCAGCCGATCTAGTTTGAGAAGCACAGATACGCAGTATTTT.

This clonotype was detected many times. This sequence joins TRBV5-1 and TRBJ1-1; tentatively, D is TRBD1 (5 bases). The CDR3 runs 15 residues. Germline V gene data show CDR1 as SGHRS and CDR2 as YFSETQ. V was clipped by 4 bases and J by 3 bases, with 16 bases between them. CDR3 DNA sequence: TGCGCCAGCAGCAGCAGGGCCGGGGTGGACACTGAAGCTTTCTTT. It is translated as CASSSRAGVDTEAFF.

As to this clonotype: A much bigger clone sits one base away, suggesting this may be a read error. The CDR3 sequence: CPSSFAARGLAGAHEQYF. In DNA form, the CDR3 reads TGCCCCAGCAGCTTCGCCGCCCGGGGACTAGCGGGAGCCCACGAGCAGTACTTC. The J gene is TRBJ2-7, the V gene TRBV5-1, with 14 positions matching TRBD2. CDR3 length equals 18 residues. Germline lookup yields CDR1 SGHRS and CDR2 YFSETQ.

This sequence joins TRBV18 and TRBJ2-7; 9 nucleotides agree with TRBD2. V dropped 3 bases and J dropped 0; count of bases not matched to a gene: 3. The CDR3 is made up of 15 amino acids. CDR1 is KGHSH and CDR2 is LQKENI in the germline V gene. This CDR3 reads CASSPPSGVSYEQYF. Written as DNA, the CDR3 is TGTGCCAGCTCACCTCCTAGCGGGGTCTCCTACGAGCAGTACTTC.

This clonotype was detected many times. This sequence joins TRBV28 and TRBJ1-2; D remains ambiguous. The germline CDR1 and CDR2 sequences are MDHEN and SYDVKM. The CDR3 loop spans 15 amino acids. V lost 1 base to trimming and J lost 5 bases, with 14 bases between them. The CDR3 DNA is TGTGCCAGCAGTTTATTAGGCACCTTCCTTTATGGCTACACCTTC. Amino acid sequence: CASSLLGTFLYGYTF.